The TCR beta chain under discussion was sequenced for a study of regulatory T cells in long-lasting Graves disease. Findings and caveats of the study: Among persistent patients, a larger number of public clonotypes were shared (around 3,000) than among newly diagnosed patients (approximately 970). Accuracy could have been hurt by small sample size.

Libraries of TCR beta came from iRepertoire HTBI primers plus Arm-PCR of CDR3 regions. Each CDR3 protein gets one entry after TCRdb re-called the multiplex PCR reads with MiXCR. The repertoire has under 300,000 distinct CDR3 sequences, about 19% of them found once; the top ten carry approximately 15%. This CDR3 spans 12 amino acids. V shed 7 bases and J shed 7 bases, with 10 bases lying between them. Germline assignment: CDR1 MNHNS and CDR2 SASEGT. As to time point: newly diagnosed GD, antithyroid drugs for less than 3 months. Extracted RNA from PBMCs served as the source of the TCR library. This clonotype was seen repeatedly, ten times or more. Antigen specificity is unknown.

The material was peripheral blood mononuclear cells (PBMCs), obtained at new diagnosis, from a patient treated with antithyroid drugs. The TCR comes from a female donor with Graves disease. The J gene is TRBJ2-2, the V gene TRBV6-1; D gene ambiguous. The DNA for the CDR3 is TGTGCCAGCACCCGGGCCGGCGGGGAGCTGTTTTTT. As protein: CASTRAGGELFF.